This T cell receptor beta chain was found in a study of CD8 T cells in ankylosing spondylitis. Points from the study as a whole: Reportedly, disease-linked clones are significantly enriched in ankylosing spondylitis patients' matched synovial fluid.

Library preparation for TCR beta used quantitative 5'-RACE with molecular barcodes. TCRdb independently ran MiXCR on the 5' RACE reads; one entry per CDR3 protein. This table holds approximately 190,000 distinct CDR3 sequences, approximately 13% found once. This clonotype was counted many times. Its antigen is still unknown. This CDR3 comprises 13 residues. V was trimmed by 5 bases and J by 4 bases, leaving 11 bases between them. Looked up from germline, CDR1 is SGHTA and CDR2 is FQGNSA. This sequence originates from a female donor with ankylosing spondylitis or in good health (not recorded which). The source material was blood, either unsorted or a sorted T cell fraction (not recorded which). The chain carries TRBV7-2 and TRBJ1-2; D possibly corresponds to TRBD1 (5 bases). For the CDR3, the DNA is TGTGCCAGCAGCGCTCAGGGAGGCTATGGCTACACCTTC. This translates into CASSAQGGYGYTF.